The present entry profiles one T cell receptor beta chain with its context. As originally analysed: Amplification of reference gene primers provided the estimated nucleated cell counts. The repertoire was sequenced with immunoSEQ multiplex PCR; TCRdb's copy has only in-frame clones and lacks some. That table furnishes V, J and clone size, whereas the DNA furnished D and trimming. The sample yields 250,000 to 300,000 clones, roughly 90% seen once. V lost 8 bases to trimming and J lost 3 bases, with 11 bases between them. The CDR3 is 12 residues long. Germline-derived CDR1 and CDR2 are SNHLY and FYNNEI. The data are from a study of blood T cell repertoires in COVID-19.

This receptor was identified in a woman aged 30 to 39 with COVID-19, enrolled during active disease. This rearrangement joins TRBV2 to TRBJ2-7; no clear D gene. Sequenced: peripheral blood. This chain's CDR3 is CASSTGDYEQYF. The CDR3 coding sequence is TGTGCCAGCTCAACCGGTGACTACGAGCAGTACTTC.